These 15 T cell receptor beta chains originate from one sample sequenced in a study of sequential checkpoint blockade in melanoma. Generated by immunoSEQ multiplex PCR, the TCRdb table keeps only in-frame clones and is missing some. The sample shows 2,500 to 3,000 clones, approximately 19% of them seen only once. Treatment of the sample: randomized to nivolumab then ipilimumab (arm A) or the reverse (arm B). The sample here was tumor tissue (inferred from file names), taken from a patient given nivolumab and ipilimumab in sequence. Every receptor here comes from a human donor with melanoma.

The table lists this clone with many counts. The chain is built from TRBV11-3 and TRBJ2-7; D may match TRBD1 or TRBD2 (5 bases each). Germline-derived CDR1 and CDR2 are SGHNT and YENEEA. CDR3 length equals 16 residues. Trimming removed 5 bases from V and 0 bases from J, with 17 bases in between. The CDR3 region is CASSTQRGRSSYEQYF. CDR3 bases: TGTGCCAGCAGCACCCAGAGGGGCAGAAGCTCCTACGAGCAGTACTTC.

The chain combines TRBV5-1 with TRBJ2-1; D remains ambiguous. Between the trimmed V and J ends, which lost 0 bases and 5 bases, there was a span of 9 bases. From germline, CDR1 is SGHRS and CDR2 YFSETQ. The CDR3 has 14 residues. CDR3 protein: CASSLASQNNEQFF. The CDR3 DNA reads as TGCGCCAGCAGCTTGGCCAGCCAAAACAATGAGCAGTTCTTC.

CDR3: CASSIKGQGAGQPQHF. As DNA, the CDR3 is TGTGCCAGTAGTATCAAGGGACAGGGGGCCGGGCAGCCCCAGCATTTT. The chain has TRBV19 and TRBJ1-5; 12 bases are shared with TRBD1. This CDR3 has 16 residues. The V gene end was trimmed by 3 bases and the J gene end by 7 bases; junction bases not matched to a gene: 7. Germline CDR1 reads LNHDA; CDR2 reads SQIVND (reference sequence).

At least ten counts were recorded for this clone. This chain uses TRBV11-3 with TRBJ1-6; maybe TRBD1 (5 bases). The CDR3 runs to 18 residues. Germline V gene data show CDR1 as SGHNT and CDR2 as YENEEA. The ends were cut back, 3 bases at V and 0 bases at J, with 15 bases in the middle. CDR3 sequence: CASSLAGGLGSYNSPLHF. CDR3 nucleotides: TGTGCCAGCAGCTTGGCTGGGGGGTTGGGCTCCTATAATTCACCCCTCCACTTT.

This clone showed up many times. The chain employs TRBV11-3 and TRBJ1-1, with a weak D call TRBD1 (5 bases). The germline V gene encodes CDR1 SGHNT and CDR2 YENEEA. CDR3 size: 15 residues. The ends were cut back, 6 bases at V and 5 bases at J, with 19 bases in the middle. The CDR3 spells CASSSRPQGKTEAFF. CDR3 sequence (DNA): TGTGCCAGCAGTTCACGGCCGCAGGGAAAGACTGAAGCTTTCTTT. The whole variable domain, filled in from reference TRBV11-3 and TRBJ1-1, reads EAGVVQSPRYKIIEKKQPVAFWCNPISGHNTLYWYLQNLGQGPELLIRYENEEAVDDSQLPKDRFSAERLKGVDSTLKIQPAELGDSAVYLCASSSRPQGKTEAFFGQGTRLTVV.

By share, this clone ranks as medium-sized. The rearrangement uses TRBV7-1 and TRBJ2-1, with TRBD2 matching over 8 bases. TRBV7-1 is placed among ORFs of uncertain function. This CDR3 region has 13 residues. V trimming: 3 bases; J trimming: 9 bases; junction bases outside the gene matches: 4. CDR3 protein: CASSSRTSFEQFF. DNA for the CDR3: TGTGCCAGCAGCTCCCGGACTAGCTTTGAGCAGTTCTTC.

This clone turned up a few times. This chain links TRBV11-3 with TRBJ1-5; 7 bases line up with TRBD1. Unmatched junction bases numbered 3, after V lost 0 bases and J lost 1 base. From germline, CDR1 is SGHNT and CDR2 YENEEA. The CDR3 length is 16 residues. For the CDR3, the DNA is TGTGCCAGCAGCTTAGAAACAGGGGTGAGCAATCAGCCCCAGCATTTT. As protein: CASSLETGVSNQPQHF. The full variable domain, in which reference TRBV11-3 and TRBJ1-5 provide the parts outside the CDR3, is EAGVVQSPRYKIIEKKQPVAFWCNPISGHNTLYWYLQNLGQGPELLIRYENEEAVDDSQLPKDRFSAERLKGVDSTLKIQPAELGDSAVYLCASSLETGVSNQPQHFGDGTRLSIL.

This clone has at least ten counts. The V call is TRBV6-8, the J call TRBJ2-3, with 10 bases lining up with TRBD1. The junction had 0 bases not matched to a gene; V was cut back by 5 bases and J by 1 base. Germline-derived CDR1 and CDR2 are MNHGY and SAAAGT. The CDR3 is made up of 14 amino acids. The chain's CDR3 is CASSGTGGTDTQYF. DNA of the CDR3: TGTGCCAGCAGTGGGACAGGGGGCACAGATACGCAGTATTTT.

CDR3 loop: CASSLSRGRAPLHF. The CDR3 bases are TGTGCCAGCAGTTTATCTCGGGGGAGGGCACCCCTCCACTTT. The V and J genes are TRBV28 and TRBJ1-6, with D perhaps TRBD1 (5 bases). The CDR3 has 14 amino acids. In germline, CDR1 is MDHEN, CDR2 SYDVKM. V was cut by 1 base and J by 11 bases, with 12 bases left in between. Variable domain in full (rest from reference TRBV28 and TRBJ1-6): DVKVTQSSRYLVKRTGEKVFLECVQDMDHENMFWYRQDPGLGLRLIYFSYDVKMKEKGDIPEGYSVSREKKERFSLILESASTNQTSMYLCASSLSRGRAPLHFGNGTRLTVT.

Within the sample, this clone is medium-sized. V usage is TRBV11-3 and J usage is TRBJ1-4, with 7 nucleotides matching TRBD1. Germline loops: CDR1 SGHNT, CDR2 YENEEA. The CDR3 sequence is 16 residues long. Unmatched junction bases numbered 5, after V lost 4 bases and J lost 0 bases. The CDR3 spells CASSWGQLATNEKLFF. CDR3 coding DNA: TGTGCCAGCAGCTGGGGACAGTTGGCAACTAATGAAAAACTGTTTTTT.

In its sample, this clone was seen a few times. Germline is not matched at one junction end, which may reflect a read error. V is TRBV6-8 and J is TRBJ2-3, with a possible D match to TRBD2 (6 bases). This CDR3 is 15 amino acids long. CDR1 and CDR2 from the germline V gene are MNHGY and SAAAGT. This CDR3 reads CAISGLSGSTDTQYF. CDR3 sequence (DNA): TGTGCCATCAGTGGACTATCAGGGAGCACAGATACGCAGTATTTT.

The chain uses TRBV19 and TRBJ2-7, with unresolved D. The CDR3 runs 12 residues. Germline V CDR1 and CDR2: LNHDA, SQIVND (reference sequence). Trimming stripped 6 bases from V and 3 bases from J, with 9 bases between. CDR3: CASSLGGYEQYF. DNA of the CDR3: TGTGCCAGTAGCCTGGGCGGCTACGAGCAGTACTTC.

This clone is deemed medium-sized. The chain is built from TRBV11-3 and TRBJ2-7, with TRBD2 identical over 12 bases. The germline CDR1 and CDR2 sequences are SGHNT and YENEEA. CDR3 length: 15 amino acids. V trimming: 4 bases; J trimming: 9 bases; junction bases outside the gene matches: 10. As DNA, the CDR3 is TGTGCCAGCAGCTCAAAGACTAGCGGGGGTCTGTGGCAGTACTTC. Encoded protein: CASSSKTSGGLWQYF.

The chain combines TRBV4-1 with TRBJ2-2; D ambiguous. Trimming shortened V by 5 bases and J by 7 bases, and 8 bases separated the two germline ends. Germline CDR1 is MGHRA and CDR2 is YSYEKL. This CDR3 is built from 12 residues. The CDR3 loop reads CASSSPGGELFF. CDR3 nucleotides: TGCGCCAGCAGCTCACCTGGCGGGGAGCTGTTTTTT.

This clone has a single count. The chain uses TRBV5-1 and TRBJ1-5; the D gene is possibly TRBD1 (5 bases). CDR3 length equals 15 residues. Germline CDR1 SGHRS, CDR2 YFSETQ. Trimming took off 1 base at V and 5 bases at J, with 13 bases between the two ends. The CDR3 sequence: CASSLSGRADQPQHF. The CDR3 bases are TGCGCCAGCAGCTTGTCAGGCAGGGCGGATCAGCCCCAGCATTTT.